This TCR beta chain was recorded in a study of identical twins. V shed 1 base and J 1 base; nucleotides not matched to a gene: 10. CDR3 length equals 19 residues. In germline, CDR1 is SGHKS, CDR2 YYEKEE (reference sequence). TCRdb re-called the 5' RACE reads through MiXCR, storing one row per CDR3 protein. The sample lists about 1.7 million distinct CDR3 sequences, less than 35% occurring once. The TCR originated in a newborn girl in good health. The specimen sequenced was cord blood. V and J are TRBV5-5 and TRBJ2-1, with 11 bases aligning to TRBD2. The CDR3 nucleotides are TGTGCCAGCAGCTTGCGGGGTACTAGCGGGGGAAAATCCTACAATGAGCAGTTCTTC. Protein sequence: CASSLRGTSGGKSYNEQFF. Based on the CDR3 plus reference TRBV5-5 and TRBJ2-1, the full variable domain is DAGVTQSPTHLIKTRGQQVTLRCSPISGHKSVSWYQQVLGQGPQFIFQYYEKEERGRGNFPDRFSARQFPNYSSELNVNALLLGDSALYLCASSLRGTSGGKSYNEQFFGPGTRLTVL.